What follows are 25 T cell receptor beta chains derived from one specimen sequenced in a study of technical replicates of blood from several donors. Repertoires were generated with immunoSEQ multiplex PCR, while TCRdb's copy carries only in-frame clones and drops some. Of 11,000 to 15,000 clones listed, 80% are singletons. The source material was PBMCs. Receptors were obtained from a human donor in good health.

The V call is TRBV19, the J call TRBJ2-4; TRBD2 matches 9 bases. V was clipped by 2 bases and J by 0 bases; unmatched bases: 14. CDR1 and CDR2 (germline): LNHDA, SQIVND (reference sequence). The CDR3 is 20 residues long. DNA of the CDR3: TGTGCCAGTAGTATAAGCGGCGGGAGGGCCTCGGCTGGAGCCAAAAACATTCAGTACTTC. Protein: CASSISGGRASAGAKNIQYF.

The chain uses TRBV5-4 and TRBJ2-5; perhaps TRBD2 as D (6 bases). V shed 4 bases and J shed 3 bases, with 19 bases lying between them. Per the germline V gene, CDR1 is SGHNT and CDR2 is YYREEE (reference sequence). The CDR3 extends over 16 amino acids. CDR3 coding DNA: TGTGCCAGCAGCCCGGGGGTTTATGGGGGAGAAGAGACCCAGTACTTC. This encodes CASSPGVYGGEETQYF.

This clone occurred once. This chain links TRBV7-8 with TRBJ2-1; 7 bases agree with TRBD2. CDR1 is SGHVS, CDR2 FQNEAQ, per germline. J gave up 7 bases and V 6 bases, and 9 bases lay outside the gene matches. The CDR3 is made up of 14 amino acids. CDR3: CASSLGSSGNEQFF. DNA for the CDR3: TGTGCCAGCAGTCTCGGGAGTAGCGGGAATGAGCAGTTCTTC.

The chain is built from TRBV4-1 and TRBJ2-2; TRBD1 aligns across 7 bases. CDR1 and CDR2 (germline): MGHRA, YSYEKL. The CDR3 spans 14 residues. After removal of 4 bases from V and 5 bases from J, the junction contained 4 bases not matched to a gene. As DNA, the CDR3 is TGCGCCAGCAGCCCGGACAGGACAACCGGGGAGCTGTTTTTT. Translating it yields CASSPDRTTGELFF.

The chain employs TRBV19 and TRBJ2-5, with a tentative D call TRBD1 (6 bases). CDR1 and CDR2 from the germline V gene are LNHDA and SQIVND (reference sequence). The CDR3 length is 13 residues. Trimming stripped 6 bases from V and 5 bases from J, with 13 bases between. For the CDR3, the DNA is TGTGCCAGTAGGAACAGGGTCGGGGAGACCCAGTACTTC. This translates into CASRNRVGETQYF.

The chain joins TRBV6-1 to TRBJ1-1; TRBD1 is a possible D gene (6 bases). V was pared by 5 bases and J by 8 bases, with 21 bases between. Germline CDR1 reads MNHNS; CDR2 reads SASEGT. This CDR3 spans 15 amino acids. The CDR3 loop is CASSPTRGGHAEAFF. CDR3 DNA sequence: TGTGCCAGCAGTCCAACGCGAGGGGGACATGCCGAAGCTTTCTTT.

This clone was counted a few times. The chain is built from TRBV5-6 and TRBJ2-7; tentatively, D is TRBD2 (6 bases). Germline V gene data show CDR1 as SGHDT and CDR2 as YYEEEE. The CDR3 loop spans 14 amino acids. V lost 0 bases and J 0 bases, leaving 7 bases between the germline ends. The CDR3 loop is CASSLGGDSYEQYF. CDR3 sequence (DNA): TGTGCCAGCAGCTTGGGGGGGGACTCCTACGAGCAGTACTTC.

The J gene is TRBJ1-5, the V gene TRBV10-3; possible D gene TRBD1, 5 bases. The length of the CDR3 is 16 residues. V was trimmed by 2 bases and J by 7 bases, leaving 18 bases between them. CDR1 and CDR2 from the germline V gene are ENHRY and SYGVKD. In nucleotides, the CDR3 is TGTGCCATCAGTGAGCCGGCTGACGGGGAGGGGCAGCCCCAGCATTTT. Translation gives CAISEPADGEGQPQHF.

J is TRBJ2-7 and V is TRBV27, with TRBD2 as a possible D gene (6 bases). The CDR3 runs 14 residues. Germline-derived CDR1 and CDR2 are MNHEY and SMNVEV (reference sequence). The V end lost 6 bases, the J end lost 3 bases, and 15 bases lay between the germline ends. This CDR3 reads CASSVGGTGYEQYF. The CDR3 coding sequence is TGTGCCAGCAGCGTCGGCGGGACGGGCTACGAGCAGTACTTC.

The gene calls are TRBV30 and TRBJ2-2, with TRBD2 as a possible D gene (5 bases). Germline values: CDR1 GTSNPN, CDR2 SVGIG (reference sequence). This CDR3 contains 13 residues. V lost 3 bases and J lost 6, with 11 bases in between. This CDR3 reads CAWSPERAGELFF. The CDR3 DNA sequence: TGTGCCTGGAGCCCCGAGAGGGCCGGGGAGCTGTTTTTT.

The chain couples TRBV5-1 to TRBJ2-7, with TRBD2 as a possible D gene (5 bases). The CDR3 is 12 amino acids. Germline V lookup: CDR1 SGHRS, CDR2 YFSETQ. The V gene lost 7 bases and the J gene lost 1 base, with 9 bases spanning the gap. As DNA, the CDR3 is TGCGCCAGCCGGGGAAGTTCCTACGAGCAGTACTTC. Translating it yields CASRGSSYEQYF.

V and J are TRBV11-2 and TRBJ1-1; D is perhaps TRBD1 (5 bases). The V end lost 5 bases, the J end lost 4 bases, and 17 bases lay between the germline ends. This CDR3 has 15 amino acids. Germline lookup yields CDR1 SGHAT and CDR2 FQNNGV. CDR3 region: CASSPGTGEGTEAFF. CDR3 DNA sequence: TGTGCCAGCAGCCCTGGGACGGGGGAAGGCACTGAAGCTTTCTTT.

The V gene is TRBV18, the J gene TRBJ1-1; D gene unclear. CDR3 length: 16 residues. CDR1 is KGHSH and CDR2 is LQKENI in the germline V gene. With 4 bases removed from V and 4 bases from J, the gap between germline ends came to 19 bases. CDR3 protein: CASSQGLPGLGTEAFF. The CDR3 nucleotides are TGTGCCAGCTCACAAGGACTCCCGGGGTTGGGCACTGAAGCTTTCTTT.

This rearrangement joins TRBV11-3 to TRBJ2-2, with a possible D match to TRBD1 (6 bases). The CDR3 has 17 amino acids. V dropped 1 base and J dropped 0 bases, with 12 bases sitting between them. Per the germline V gene, CDR1 is SGHNT and CDR2 is YENEEA. In DNA form, the CDR3 reads TGTGCCAGCAGCTTAGCCGCAACAGGGACGAACACCGGGGAGCTGTTTTTT. This sequence encodes CASSLAATGTNTGELFF.

The CDR3 here is CASSFTATGRYEQYF. The CDR3 nucleotides are TGTGCCAGCAGCTTCACAGCGACAGGGAGGTACGAGCAGTACTTC. J is TRBJ2-7 and V is TRBV7-6; maybe TRBD1 (7 bases). This CDR3 spans 15 amino acids. Germline CDR1 is SGHVS and CDR2 is FNYEAQ. V gave up 3 bases and J gave up 4 bases, with 16 bases separating them.

The rearrangement links TRBV5-1 to TRBJ1-2; possible D gene TRBD1, 6 bases. The CDR3 is made up of 16 amino acids. The germline V gene encodes CDR1 SGHRS and CDR2 YFSETQ. The V end lost 7 bases, the J end lost 0 bases, and 19 bases lay between the germline ends. The DNA of the CDR3 is TGCGCCAGCCGGGGCCACAGGGAGAATACTAACTATGGCTACACCTTC. This translates into CASRGHRENTNYGYTF.

The rearrangement joins TRBV5-1 to TRBJ2-1, with 7 bases identical to TRBD1. Germline CDR1 SGHRS, CDR2 YFSETQ. Trimming at V came to 6 bases and at J to 2 bases, leaving 8 bases not matched to a gene. This CDR3 is 15 amino acids long. CDR3: CASTSQGSPYNEQFF. CDR3 DNA: TGCGCCAGCACTTCACAGGGGAGCCCCTACAATGAGCAGTTCTTC. The variable domain in full, completed from reference TRBV5-1 and TRBJ2-1, reads KAGVTQTPRYLIKTRGQQVTLSCSPISGHRSVSWYQQTPGQGLQFLFEYFSETQRNKGNFPGRFSGRQFSNSRSEMNVSTLELGDSALYLCASTSQGSPYNEQFFGPGTRLTVL.

The rearrangement links TRBV5-1 to TRBJ2-3, with D possibly TRBD1 on 6 matching bases. Germline V gives CDR1 SGHRS, CDR2 YFSETQ. This CDR3 region has 14 residues. Trimming shortened V by 1 base and J by 5 bases, and 11 bases separated the two germline ends. CDR3 coding DNA: TGCGCCAGCAGCTTGCCCCAGGGGCTAGATACGCAGTATTTT. This sequence encodes CASSLPQGLDTQYF.

V and J are TRBV27 and TRBJ2-5; the D gene is possibly TRBD2 (6 bases). Trimming shortened V by 5 bases and J by 5 bases, and 24 bases separated the two germline ends. The length of the CDR3 is 17 residues. Looked up from germline, CDR1 is MNHEY and CDR2 is SMNVEV (reference sequence). The CDR3 is CASSPPFGEAGWETQYF. The CDR3 DNA follows: TGTGCCAGCAGTCCCCCCTTTGGGGAGGCCGGATGGGAGACCCAGTACTTC.

The chain recombines TRBV14 with TRBJ1-2; perhaps TRBD1 as D (5 bases). The V gene lost 5 bases and the J gene lost 4 bases, with 11 bases spanning the gap. Germline V CDR1 and CDR2: SGHDN, FVKESK. CDR3 length equals 13 residues. The CDR3 loop reads CASSYAQAYGYTF. The CDR3 region has the DNA TGTGCCAGCAGCTACGCACAGGCCTATGGCTACACCTTC. Using reference TRBV14 and TRBJ1-2 for the parts outside the CDR3, the full variable domain is EAGVTQFPSHSVIEKGQTVTLRCDPISGHDNLYWYRRVMGKEIKFLLHFVKESKQDESGMPNNRFLAERTGGTYSTLKVQPAELEDSGVYFCASSYAQAYGYTFGSGTRLTVV.

The gene calls are TRBV18 and TRBJ1-1; no clear D gene. The CDR3 contains 14 residues. CDR1 and CDR2 (germline): KGHSH, LQKENI. Trimming stripped 3 bases from V and 6 bases from J, with 14 bases between. CDR3 loop: CASSPMGGIAEAFF. CDR3 bases: TGTGCCAGCTCACCCATGGGAGGGATCGCTGAAGCTTTCTTT. Full variable domain (outside the CDR3, taken from reference TRBV18 and TRBJ1-1): NAGVMQNPRHLVRRRGQEARLRCSPMKGHSHVYWYRQLPEEGLKFMVYLQKENIIDESGMPKERFSAEFPKEGPSILRIQQVVRGDSAAYFCASSPMGGIAEAFFGQGTRLTVV.

The chain joins TRBV28 to TRBJ2-1; the D is unclear. V was trimmed by 2 bases and J by 0 bases, leaving 5 bases between them. This CDR3 has 14 residues. Germline V gene sequence: CDR1 MDHEN, CDR2 SYDVKM. The CDR3 DNA is TGTGCCAGCAGTTTACACAACTCCTACAATGAGCAGTTCTTC. The encoded protein is CASSLHNSYNEQFF. Full variable domain (outside the CDR3, taken from reference TRBV28 and TRBJ2-1): DVKVTQSSRYLVKRTGEKVFLECVQDMDHENMFWYRQDPGLGLRLIYFSYDVKMKEKGDIPEGYSVSREKKERFSLILESASTNQTSMYLCASSLHNSYNEQFFGPGTRLTVL.

The V call is TRBV7-6, the J call TRBJ2-7; TRBD1 agrees at 8 bases. This CDR3 spans 14 amino acids. The germline CDR1 and CDR2 sequences are SGHVS and FNYEAQ. V lost 5 bases to trimming and J lost 4 bases; unmatched junction nucleotides: 7. The CDR3: CASSRTGSGYEQYF. The CDR3, as DNA: TGTGCCAGCAGCCGGACAGGGTCTGGGTACGAGCAGTACTTC.

V usage is TRBV7-9 and J usage is TRBJ2-1; TRBD2 might be the D (6 bases). V was shortened by 2 bases and J by 0 bases, with 8 bases between the two germline ends. This CDR3 has 15 residues. Germline CDR1 is SEHNR and CDR2 is FQNEAQ (reference sequence). The CDR3 nucleotides are TGTGCCAGCAGCTTAATCGGGAGCTCCTACAATGAGCAGTTCTTC. This translates into CASSLIGSSYNEQFF. The full variable domain, in which reference TRBV7-9 and TRBJ2-1 provide the parts outside the CDR3, is DTGVSQNPRHKITKRGQNVTFRCDPISEHNRLYWYRQTLGQGPEFLTYFQNEAQLEKSRLLSDRFSAERPKGSFSTLEIQRTEQGDSAMYLCASSLIGSSYNEQFFGPGTRLTVL.

This clone was detected only a few times. V and J are TRBV5-1 and TRBJ2-7, with a tentative D call TRBD2 (5 bases). The germline gives CDR1 SGHRS, CDR2 YFSETQ. CDR3 length: 15 residues. Trimming took off 0 bases at V and 0 bases at J, with 10 bases between the two ends. This chain's CDR3 is CASSLERWSSYEQYF. CDR3 nucleotides: TGCGCCAGCAGCTTGGAGCGGTGGAGCTCCTACGAGCAGTACTTC.